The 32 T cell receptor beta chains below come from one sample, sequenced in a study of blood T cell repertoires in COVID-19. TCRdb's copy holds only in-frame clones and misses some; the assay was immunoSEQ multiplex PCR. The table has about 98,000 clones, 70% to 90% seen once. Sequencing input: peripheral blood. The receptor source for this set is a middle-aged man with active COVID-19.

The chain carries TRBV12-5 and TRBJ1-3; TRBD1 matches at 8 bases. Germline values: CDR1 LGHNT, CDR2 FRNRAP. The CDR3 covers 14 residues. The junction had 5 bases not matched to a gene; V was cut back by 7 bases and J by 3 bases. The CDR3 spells CASEEQGGGNTIYF. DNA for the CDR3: TGTGCTAGTGAAGAACAGGGGGGTGGAAACACCATATATTTT.

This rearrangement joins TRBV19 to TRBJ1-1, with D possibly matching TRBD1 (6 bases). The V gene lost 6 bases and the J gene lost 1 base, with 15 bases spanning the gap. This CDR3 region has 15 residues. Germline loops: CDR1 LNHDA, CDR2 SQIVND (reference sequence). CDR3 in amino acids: CASRTSGQPNTEAFF. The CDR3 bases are TGTGCCAGTAGGACCTCAGGACAGCCGAACACTGAAGCTTTCTTT.

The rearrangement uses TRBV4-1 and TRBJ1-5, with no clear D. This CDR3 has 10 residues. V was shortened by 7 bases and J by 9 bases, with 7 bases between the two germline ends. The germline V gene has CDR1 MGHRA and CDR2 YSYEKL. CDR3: CASNGGPQHF. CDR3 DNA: TGCGCCAGCAACGGAGGGCCCCAGCATTTT.

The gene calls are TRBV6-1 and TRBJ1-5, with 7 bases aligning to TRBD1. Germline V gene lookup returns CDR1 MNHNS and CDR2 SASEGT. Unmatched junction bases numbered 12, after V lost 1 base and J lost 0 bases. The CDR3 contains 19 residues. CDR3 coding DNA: TGTGCCAGCAGTGAAGGATTAGGACAGGAGATATATAGCAATCAGCCCCAGCATTTT. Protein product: CASSEGLGQEIYSNQPQHF.

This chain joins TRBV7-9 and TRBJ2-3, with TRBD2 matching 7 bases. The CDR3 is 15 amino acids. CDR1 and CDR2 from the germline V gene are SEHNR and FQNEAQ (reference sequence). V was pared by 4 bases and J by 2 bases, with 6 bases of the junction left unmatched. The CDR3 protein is CASSWGAGSTDTQYF. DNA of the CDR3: TGTGCCAGCAGCTGGGGAGCGGGGTCCACAGATACGCAGTATTTT. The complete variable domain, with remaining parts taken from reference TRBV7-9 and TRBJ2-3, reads DTGVSQNPRHKITKRGQNVTFRCDPISEHNRLYWYRQTLGQGPEFLTYFQNEAQLEKSRLLSDRFSAERPKGSFSTLEIQRTEQGDSAMYLCASSWGAGSTDTQYFGPGTRLTVL.

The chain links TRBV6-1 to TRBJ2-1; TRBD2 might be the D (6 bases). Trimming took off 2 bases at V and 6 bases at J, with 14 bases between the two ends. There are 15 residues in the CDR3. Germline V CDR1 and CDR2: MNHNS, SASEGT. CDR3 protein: CASSEPRLGSNEQFF. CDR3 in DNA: TGTGCCAGCAGTGAACCCAGACTAGGAAGCAATGAGCAGTTCTTC.

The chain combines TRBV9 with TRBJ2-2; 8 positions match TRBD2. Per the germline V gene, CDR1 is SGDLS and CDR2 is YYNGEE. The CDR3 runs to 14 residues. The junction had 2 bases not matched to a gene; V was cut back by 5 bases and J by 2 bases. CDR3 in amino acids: CASRAGGNTGELFF. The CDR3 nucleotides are TGTGCCAGCAGGGCGGGGGGAAACACCGGGGAGCTGTTTTTT.

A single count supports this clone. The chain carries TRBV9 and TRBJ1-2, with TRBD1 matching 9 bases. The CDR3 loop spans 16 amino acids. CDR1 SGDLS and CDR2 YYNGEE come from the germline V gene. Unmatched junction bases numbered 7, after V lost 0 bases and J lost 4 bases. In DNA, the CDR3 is TGTGCCAGCAGCGTAGGGATACAGGGGGCCGCCTATGGCTACACCTTC. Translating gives CASSVGIQGAAYGYTF.

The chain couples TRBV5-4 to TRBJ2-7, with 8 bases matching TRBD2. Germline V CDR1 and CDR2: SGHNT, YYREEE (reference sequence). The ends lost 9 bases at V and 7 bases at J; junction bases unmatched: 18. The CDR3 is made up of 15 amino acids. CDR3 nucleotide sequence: TGTGCCACCGCGGGCCAAGCGGGGGACTCGGGGGAGCAGTACTTC. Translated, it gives CATAGQAGDSGEQYF.

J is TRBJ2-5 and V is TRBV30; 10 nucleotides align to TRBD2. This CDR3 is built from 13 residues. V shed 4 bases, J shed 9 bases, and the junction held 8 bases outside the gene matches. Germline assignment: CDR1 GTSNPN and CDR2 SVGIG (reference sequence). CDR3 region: CAWKGLAAMAQYF. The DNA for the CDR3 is TGTGCCTGGAAAGGACTAGCGGCTATGGCCCAGTACTTC.

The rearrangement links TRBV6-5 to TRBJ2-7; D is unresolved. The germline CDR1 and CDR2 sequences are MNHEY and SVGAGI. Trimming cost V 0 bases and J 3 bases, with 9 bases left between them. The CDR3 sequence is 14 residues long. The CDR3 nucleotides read TGTGCCAGCAGTTACTCCGTCTTAGACTACGAGCAGTACTTC. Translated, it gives CASSYSVLDYEQYF.

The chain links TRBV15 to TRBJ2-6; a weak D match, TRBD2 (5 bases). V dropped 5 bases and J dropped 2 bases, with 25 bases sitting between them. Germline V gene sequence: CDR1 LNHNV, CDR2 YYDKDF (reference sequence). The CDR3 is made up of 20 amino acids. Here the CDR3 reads CATSHRGHRLSPPGANVLTF. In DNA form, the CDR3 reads TGTGCCACCAGCCACCGGGGTCACCGGCTATCTCCCCCTGGGGCCAACGTCCTGACTTTC.

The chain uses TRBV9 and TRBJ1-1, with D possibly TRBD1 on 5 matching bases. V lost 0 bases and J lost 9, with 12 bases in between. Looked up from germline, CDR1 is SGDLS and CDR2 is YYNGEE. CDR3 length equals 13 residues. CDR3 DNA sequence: TGTGCCAGCAGCGTAGCTCGGGGGACTAAAGCTTTCTTT. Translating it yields CASSVARGTKAFF.

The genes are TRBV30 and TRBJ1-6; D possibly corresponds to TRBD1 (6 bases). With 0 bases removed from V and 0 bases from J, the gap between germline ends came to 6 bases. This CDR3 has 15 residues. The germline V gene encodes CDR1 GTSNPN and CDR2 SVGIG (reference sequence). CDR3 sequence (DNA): TGTGCCTGGAGTGTGGGGGCCTCCTATAATTCACCCCTCCACTTT. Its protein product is CAWSVGASYNSPLHF.

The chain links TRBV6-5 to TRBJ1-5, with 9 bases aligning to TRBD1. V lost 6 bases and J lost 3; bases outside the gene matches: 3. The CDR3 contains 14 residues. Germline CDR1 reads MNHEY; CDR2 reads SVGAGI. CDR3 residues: CASRGQGYNQPQHF. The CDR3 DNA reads TGTGCCAGCAGGGGACAGGGATACAATCAGCCCCAGCATTTT.

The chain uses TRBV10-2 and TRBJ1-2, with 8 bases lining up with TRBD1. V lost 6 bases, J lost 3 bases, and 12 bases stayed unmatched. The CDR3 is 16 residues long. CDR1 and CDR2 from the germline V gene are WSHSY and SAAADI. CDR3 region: CASRFLEDREDYGYTF. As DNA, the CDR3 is TGCGCCAGCAGATTCTTAGAGGACAGGGAGGACTATGGCTACACCTTC.

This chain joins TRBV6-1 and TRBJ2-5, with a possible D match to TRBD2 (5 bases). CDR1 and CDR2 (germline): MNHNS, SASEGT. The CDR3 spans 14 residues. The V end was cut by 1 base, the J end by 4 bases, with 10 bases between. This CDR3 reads CASSEGGLGETQYF. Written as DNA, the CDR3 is TGTGCCAGCAGTGAAGGAGGGTTGGGAGAGACCCAGTACTTC.

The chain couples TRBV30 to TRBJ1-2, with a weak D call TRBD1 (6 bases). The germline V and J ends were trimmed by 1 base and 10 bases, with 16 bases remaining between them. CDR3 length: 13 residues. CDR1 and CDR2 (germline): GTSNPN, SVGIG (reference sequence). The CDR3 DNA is TGTGCCTGGAGTGGGGGACAAACTCACCCCTACACCTTC. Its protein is CAWSGGQTHPYTF.

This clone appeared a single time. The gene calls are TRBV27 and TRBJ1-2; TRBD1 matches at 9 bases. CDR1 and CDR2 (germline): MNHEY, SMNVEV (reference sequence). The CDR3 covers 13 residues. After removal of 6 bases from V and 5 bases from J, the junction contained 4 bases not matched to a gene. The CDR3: CASRRDRAYGYTF. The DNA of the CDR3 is TGTGCCAGCAGGAGGGACAGGGCTTATGGCTACACCTTC.

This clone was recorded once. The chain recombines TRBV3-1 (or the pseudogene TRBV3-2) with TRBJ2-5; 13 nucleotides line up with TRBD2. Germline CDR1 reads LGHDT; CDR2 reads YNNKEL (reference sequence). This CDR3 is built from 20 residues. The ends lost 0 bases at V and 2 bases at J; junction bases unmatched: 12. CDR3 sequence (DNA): TGTGCCAGCAGCCAAGACCGCTTGGGACTAGCGGGGAAACTTCAAGAGACCCAGTACTTC. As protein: CASSQDRLGLAGKLQETQYF.

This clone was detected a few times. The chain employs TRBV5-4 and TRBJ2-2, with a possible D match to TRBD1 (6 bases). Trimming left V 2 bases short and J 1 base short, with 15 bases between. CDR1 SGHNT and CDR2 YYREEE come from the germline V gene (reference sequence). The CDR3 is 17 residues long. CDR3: CASSFPIQGRNTGELFF. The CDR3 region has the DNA TGTGCCAGCAGCTTCCCGATACAGGGACGGAACACCGGGGAGCTGTTTTTT. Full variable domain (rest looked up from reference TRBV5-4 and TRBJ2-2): ETGVTQSPTHLIKTRGQQVTLRCSSQSGHNTVSWYQQALGQGPQFIFQYYREEENGRGNFPPRFSGLQFPNYSSELNVNALELDDSALYLCASSFPIQGRNTGELFFGEGSRLTVL.

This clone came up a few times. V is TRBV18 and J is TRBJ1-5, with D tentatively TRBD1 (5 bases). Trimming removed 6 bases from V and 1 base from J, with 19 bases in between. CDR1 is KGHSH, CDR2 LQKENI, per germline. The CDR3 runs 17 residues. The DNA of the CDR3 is TGTGCCAGCTCTGCTTCCACGTGGCAGGGAAGCAATCAGCCCCAGCATTTT. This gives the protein CASSASTWQGSNQPQHF.

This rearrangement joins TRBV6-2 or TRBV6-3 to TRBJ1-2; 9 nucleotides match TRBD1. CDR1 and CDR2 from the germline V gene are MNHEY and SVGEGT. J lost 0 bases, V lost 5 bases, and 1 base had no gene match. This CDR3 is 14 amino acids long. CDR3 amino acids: CASSRDRANYGYTF. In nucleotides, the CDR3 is TGTGCCAGCAGTCGGGACAGGGCTAACTATGGCTACACCTTC.

The CDR3 loop reads CASSVEGLGTDTQYF. DNA of the CDR3: TGTGCCAGCAGTGTGGAGGGACTAGGGACAGATACGCAGTATTTT. The rearrangement links TRBV2 to TRBJ2-3; 8 bases fit TRBD2. J gave up 3 bases and V 4 bases, and 6 bases lay outside the gene matches. This CDR3 is 15 amino acids long. CDR1 SNHLY and CDR2 FYNNEI come from the germline V gene.

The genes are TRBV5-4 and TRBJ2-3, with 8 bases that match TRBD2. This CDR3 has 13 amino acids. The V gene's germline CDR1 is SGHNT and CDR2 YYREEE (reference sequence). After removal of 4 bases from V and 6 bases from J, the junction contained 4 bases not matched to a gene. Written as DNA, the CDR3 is TGTGCCAGCAGCGCCGGGGGGGCGGATACGCAGTATTTT. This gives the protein CASSAGGADTQYF.

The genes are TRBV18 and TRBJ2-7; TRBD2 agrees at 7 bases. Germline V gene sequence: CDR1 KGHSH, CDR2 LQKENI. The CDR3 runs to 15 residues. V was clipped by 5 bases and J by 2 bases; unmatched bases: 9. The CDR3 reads CASSAGGGGTYEQYF. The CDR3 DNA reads TGTGCCAGCTCAGCCGGCGGGGGAGGGACCTACGAGCAGTACTTC.

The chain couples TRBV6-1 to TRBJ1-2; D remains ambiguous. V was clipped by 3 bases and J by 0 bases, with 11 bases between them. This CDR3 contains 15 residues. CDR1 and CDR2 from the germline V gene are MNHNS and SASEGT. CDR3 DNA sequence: TGTGCCAGCAGTGACGGCAGGTGGGCTAACTATGGCTACACCTTC. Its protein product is CASSDGRWANYGYTF.

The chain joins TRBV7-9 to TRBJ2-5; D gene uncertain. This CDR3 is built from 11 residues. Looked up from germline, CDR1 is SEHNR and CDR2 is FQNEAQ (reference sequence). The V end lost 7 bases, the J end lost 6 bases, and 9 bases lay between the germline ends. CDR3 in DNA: TGTGCCAGCACCCCAGGAAAGACCCAGTACTTC. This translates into CASTPGKTQYF. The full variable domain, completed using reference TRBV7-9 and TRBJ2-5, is DTGVSQNPRHKITKRGQNVTFRCDPISEHNRLYWYRQTLGQGPEFLTYFQNEAQLEKSRLLSDRFSAERPKGSFSTLEIQRTEQGDSAMYLCASTPGKTQYFGPGTRLLVL.

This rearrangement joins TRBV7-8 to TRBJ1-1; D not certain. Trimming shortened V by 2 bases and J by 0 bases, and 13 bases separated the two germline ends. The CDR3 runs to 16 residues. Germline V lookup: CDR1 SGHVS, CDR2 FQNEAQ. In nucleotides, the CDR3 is TGTGCCAGCAGCTTATACGGGGAGGGTATGAACACTGAAGCTTTCTTT. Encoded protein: CASSLYGEGMNTEAFF. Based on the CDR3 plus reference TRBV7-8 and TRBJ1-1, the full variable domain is GAGVSQSPRYKVAKRGQDVALRCDPISGHVSLFWYQQALGQGPEFLTYFQNEAQLDKSGLPSDRFFAERPEGSVSTLKIQRTQQEDSAVYLCASSLYGEGMNTEAFFGQGTRLTVV.

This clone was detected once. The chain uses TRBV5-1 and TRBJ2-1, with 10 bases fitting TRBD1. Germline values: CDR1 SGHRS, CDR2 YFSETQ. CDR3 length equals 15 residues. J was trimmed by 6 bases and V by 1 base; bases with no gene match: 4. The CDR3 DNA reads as TGCGCCAGCAGCTTGTCGGGACAGGGGCCCAATGAGCAGTTCTTC. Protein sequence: CASSLSGQGPNEQFF.

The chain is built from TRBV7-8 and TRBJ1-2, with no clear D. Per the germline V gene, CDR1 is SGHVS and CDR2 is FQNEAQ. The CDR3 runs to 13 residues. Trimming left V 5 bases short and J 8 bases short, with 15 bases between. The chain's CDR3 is CASSRSISEGYTF. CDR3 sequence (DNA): TGTGCCAGCAGCCGTTCTATCAGCGAGGGCTACACCTTC. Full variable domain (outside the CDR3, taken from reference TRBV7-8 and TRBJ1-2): GAGVSQSPRYKVAKRGQDVALRCDPISGHVSLFWYQQALGQGPEFLTYFQNEAQLDKSGLPSDRFFAERPEGSVSTLKIQRTQQEDSAVYLCASSRSISEGYTFGSGTRLTVV.

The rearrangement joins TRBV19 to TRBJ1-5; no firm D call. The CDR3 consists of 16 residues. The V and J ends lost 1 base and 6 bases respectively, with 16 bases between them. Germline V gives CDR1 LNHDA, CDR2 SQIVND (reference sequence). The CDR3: CASSIALRRVVQPQHF. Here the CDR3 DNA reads TGTGCCAGTAGTATAGCCCTGAGGAGGGTTGTTCAGCCCCAGCATTTT.